Detailed here is one T cell receptor (beta chain). This record belongs to a study of blood T cell repertoires in COVID-19. Trimming took 0 bases from V and 6 from J; bases not matched to a gene: 8. The germline gives CDR1 SGHNT, CDR2 YENEEA. CDR3 length equals 15 residues. The repertoire was sequenced with immunoSEQ multiplex PCR; TCRdb's copy has only in-frame clones and lacks some. Here the sample spans more than 100,000 clones, approximately 87% being singletons. The J gene is TRBJ2-7, the V gene TRBV11-3, with 7 nucleotides matching TRBD1. The clonotype originates from a woman aged 55-69 years with acute or convalescent COVID-19. The material sequenced was peripheral blood. CDR3 amino acids: CASSLDGQGVSEQYF. The CDR3 DNA reads as TGTGCCAGCAGCTTAGATGGTCAGGGGGTCTCCGAGCAGTACTTC.